Below are 4 T cell receptor beta chains sequenced from a single sample in a study of blood T cell repertoires in COVID-19. Here immunoSEQ multiplex PCR was the method, and the copy in TCRdb shows in-frame clones only, minus some. The sample lists 200,000 to 250,000 clones; 92% were seen once. The material sequenced was peripheral blood. Receptors originate from a man aged 30 to 45 with acute or convalescent COVID-19.

The CDR3 loop reads CASSFERPPTDTQYF. The CDR3 DNA follows: TGTGCCAGCAGCTTCGAGCGGCCCCCCACAGATACGCAGTATTTT. The chain employs TRBV5-8 and TRBJ2-3, with D possibly matching TRBD2 (5 bases). The CDR3 is made up of 15 amino acids. Germline V gene data show CDR1 as SGHTS and CDR2 as YDEGEE. V was shortened by 2 bases and J by 2 bases, with 12 bases between the two germline ends.

A single count supports this clone. This chain links TRBV6-4 with TRBJ2-7; 7 nucleotides agree with TRBD1. The CDR3 contains 17 residues. Germline CDR1 MRHNA, CDR2 SNTAGT. Trimming took 6 bases from V and 3 from J; bases not matched to a gene: 17. As DNA, the CDR3 is TGTGCCAGCAGCCCGACTGCTGAGACAGGGAAAGGCTACGAGCAGTACTTC. This gives the protein CASSPTAETGKGYEQYF.

This sequence joins TRBV3-1 (or the pseudogene TRBV3-2) and TRBJ2-2; 8 nucleotides align to TRBD2. J was trimmed by 7 bases and V by 4 bases; bases with no gene match: 20. The length of the CDR3 is 19 residues. Germline CDR1 and CDR2: LGHDT and YNNKEL (reference sequence). The CDR3 DNA sequence: TGTGCCAGCAGCCCCAGTACACGAATAGCGGGGAGGTTTCTCGGGGAGCTGTTTTTT. It specifies CASSPSTRIAGRFLGELFF.

The chain has TRBV19 and TRBJ2-5; 10 bases align to TRBD2. CDR3 length equals 16 residues. V dropped 4 bases and J dropped 5; count of bases not matched to a gene: 10. CDR1 LNHDA and CDR2 SQIVND come from the germline V gene (reference sequence). The DNA of the CDR3 is TGTGCCAGTAGTAAGGGGTTCCTAGCGGGAGATGAGACCCAGTACTTC. Translating it yields CASSKGFLAGDETQYF. Filled out from reference TRBV19 and TRBJ2-5, the complete variable domain reads DGGITQSPKYLFRKEGQNVTLSCEQNLNHDAMYWYRQDPGQGLRLIYYSQIVNDFQKGDIAEGYSVSREKKESFPLTVTSAQKNPTAFYLCASSKGFLAGDETQYFGPGTRLLVL.